This T cell receptor (beta chain) was sequenced for a study of blood T cell repertoires in COVID-19. At the level of the study: Acute and convalescent COVID-19 specimens originated in the United States, Italy and Spain.

The protocol was immunoSEQ multiplex PCR, while the TCRdb copy is restricted to in-frame clones and leaves out a portion. Here the sample spans roughly 400,000 clones, around 89% being singletons. All enrollees were about 18 to 89 years old and from under 25 US areas. Categorization into cohorts depended on clinical history that participants reported. Two negative PCRs, clearance, or symptom resolution had been documented for recovered Cohort 3 donors. V was clipped by 2 bases and J by 7 bases, with 14 bases between them. This CDR3 contains 15 residues. Germline-derived CDR1 and CDR2 are KGHSH and LQKENI. This clone was detected a few times.

Sequencing used PBMCs or T cells enriched from blood (not recorded which). The chain employs TRBV18 and TRBJ1-4; D unresolved. This receptor was identified in a man aged 30 to 45 who had recovered from COVID-19. The chain's CDR3 is CASSPEKAEVEKLFF. In DNA form, the CDR3 reads TGTGCCAGCTCACCAGAAAAGGCGGAGGTTGAAAAACTGTTTTTT.